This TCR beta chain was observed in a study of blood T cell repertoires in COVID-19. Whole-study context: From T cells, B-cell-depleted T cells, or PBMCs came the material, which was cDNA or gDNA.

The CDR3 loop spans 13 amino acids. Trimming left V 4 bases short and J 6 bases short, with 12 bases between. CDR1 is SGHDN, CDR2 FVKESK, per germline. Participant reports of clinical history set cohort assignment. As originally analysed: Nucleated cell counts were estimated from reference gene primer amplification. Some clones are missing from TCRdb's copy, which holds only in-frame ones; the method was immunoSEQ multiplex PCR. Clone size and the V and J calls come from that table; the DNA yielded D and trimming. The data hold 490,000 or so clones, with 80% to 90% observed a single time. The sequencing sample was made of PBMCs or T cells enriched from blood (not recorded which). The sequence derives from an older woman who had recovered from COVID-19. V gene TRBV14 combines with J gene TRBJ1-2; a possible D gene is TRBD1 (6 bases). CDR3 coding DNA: TGTGCCAGCAGCCCCTGGACAGCCCATGGCTACACCTTC. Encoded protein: CASSPWTAHGYTF.